The T cell receptor (beta chain) described here comes from a study of radiotherapy plus CTLA-4 blockade in lung cancer. Study background: Among all patients, roughly 17% showed objective responses, while 30% to 35% had disease control. Overall study findings and caveats: Best predicting response, reportedly, were early blood T cell clone dynamics, with interferon-beta. In blood, tumor-derived TCR clones expanded after radiotherapy plus ipilimumab.

Assay used: immunoSEQ multiplex PCR; TCRdb lists only in-frame clones, some missing. The sample records around 77,000 clones, under 75% being singletons. Germline lookup yields CDR1 ENHRY and CDR2 SYGVKD. V lost 5 bases, J lost 0 bases, and 13 bases stayed unmatched. CDR3 size: 18 residues. Focal radiation and CTLA-4 blockade (ipilimumab) were tested in chemo-refractory metastatic non-small-cell lung cancer patients. This clone was detected only a few times. The antigen is undetermined. The material sequenced was peripheral blood, taken from a patient treated with radiotherapy plus ipilimumab. The receptor was derived from a human donor with non-small cell lung cancer whose response to radiotherapy plus ipilimumab could not be evaluated. The V gene is TRBV10-3, the J gene TRBJ1-5; 7 bases fit TRBD1. CDR3 residues: CAISQTPSGQFSNQPQHF. As DNA, the CDR3 is TGTGCCATCAGTCAAACCCCCTCGGGACAGTTTAGCAATCAGCCCCAGCATTTT.